Listed below are T cell receptor beta chains from one sample, sequenced in a study of shared clonotypes between healthy human individuals. Some clones are missing from TCRdb's copy, which holds only in-frame ones; the method was immunoSEQ multiplex PCR. The data hold some 700,000 clones, with around 91% observed a single time. The material sequenced was memory CD8+ T cells from PBMCs. These receptors were obtained from a man aged 18 to 30 in good health. Some clones in this sample may be carry-over from other donors' samples. The CDR3 runs from the conserved cysteine through the conserved F or W. Fields, in order: D gene, J gene, clone size, V gene, CDR3 protein, CDR3 DNA. A D gene is named only where the DNA matches it firmly. Expanded clones are given a class, and other clones once, few, many or no size at all.

>-|TRBJ2-5|many|TRBV9
CASSGNLLTAEETQYF
TGTGCCAGCAGCGGGAACCTTTTAACAGCGGAAGAGACCCAGTACTTC
>-|TRBJ2-7|-|TRBV28
CASSLSGVGYEQYF
TGTGCCAGCAGTTTGTCGGGAGTCGGGTACGAGCAGTACTTC
>-|TRBJ1-5|-|TRBV2
CASSEKGPMGQPQHF
TGTGCCAGCAGTGAGAAGGGCCCAATGGGTCAGCCCCAGCATTTT
>-|TRBJ2-7|-|TRBV5-1
CASSFSAGTYEQYF
TGCGCCAGCAGCTTTTCAGCAGGGACCTACGAGCAGTACTTC
>TRBD2|TRBJ2-7|-|TRBV10-3
CAIRIGLALSYEQYF
TGTGCCATCAGGATCGGACTAGCGCTCTCCTACGAGCAGTACTTC
>-|TRBJ2-7|-|TRBV15
CATSREYPGRGSYEQYF
TGTGCCACCAGCAGAGAATACCCCGGGCGGGGCTCCTACGAGCAGTACTTC
>TRBD1|TRBJ1-2|-|TRBV5-6
CASSLGQGVYDGYTF
TGTGCCAGCAGCTTGGGTCAGGGGGTGTACGATGGCTACACCTTC
>-|TRBJ1-1|-|TRBV19
CASSIVVNTEAFF
TGTGCCAGTAGTATAGTGGTGAACACTGAAGCTTTCTTT
>-|TRBJ2-3|-|TRBV11-2
CASRFPRSGDDTDTQYF
TGTGCCAGCAGATTTCCCAGGTCTGGGGATGACACAGATACGCAGTATTTT
>-|TRBJ1-2|-|TRBV19
CASSIRTDYGYTF
TGTGCCAGTAGTATTAGGACAGACTATGGCTACACCTTC
>-|TRBJ2-1|-|TRBV27
CASSYSLGALNEQFF
TGTGCCAGCAGTTACTCCCTTGGGGCCCTCAATGAGCAGTTCTTC
>-|TRBJ2-3|-|TRBV28
CASSRTVGVTQYF
TGTGCCAGCAGCCGGACTGTTGGGGTTACGCAGTATTTT
>TRBD1|TRBJ1-1|-|TRBV15
CATHLGGVGTEAFF
TGTGCCACCCACTTAGGGGGCGTCGGCACTGAAGCTTTCTTT
>-|TRBJ2-1|-|TRBV9
CASSWRDDEQFF
TGTGCCAGCAGCTGGCGCGACGATGAGCAGTTCTTC
>-|TRBJ1-4|-|TRBV28
CASSLVPSTNEKLFF
TGTGCCAGCAGTTTGGTCCCCTCAACTAATGAAAAACTGTTTTTT
>-|TRBJ2-1|-|TRBV14
CASSQRIRDFNEQFF
TGTGCCAGCAGCCAAAGGATAAGGGATTTTAATGAGCAGTTCTTC
>-|TRBJ2-7|-|TRBV6-5
CASSYTHTNYEQYF
TGTGCCAGCAGTTACACACATACCAACTACGAGCAGTACTTC
>-|TRBJ2-7|once|TRBV9
CASSVGTTYEQYF
TGTGCCAGCAGCGTAGGGACCACCTACGAGCAGTACTTC
>-|TRBJ2-7|-|TRBV7-9
CASSSSAGGPTYEQYF
TGTGCCAGCAGCTCCTCGGCGGGCGGGCCCACCTACGAGCAGTACTTC
>-|TRBJ2-1|-|TRBV13
CASSLVVGRYNEQFF
TGTGCCAGCAGCTTAGTGGTTGGGCGATACAATGAGCAGTTCTTC
>TRBD2|TRBJ2-7|-|TRBV5-1
CASGPSGYEQYF
TGCGCCAGCGGACCTAGCGGTTACGAGCAGTACTTC
>-|TRBJ2-5|-|TRBV7-3
CASSQGGGRRETQYF
TGTGCCAGCAGCCAAGGGGGAGGGAGACGGGAGACCCAGTACTTC
>TRBD1|TRBJ2-7|-|TRBV7-9
CASSSNQQGAPSYEQYF
TGTGCCAGCAGCTCGAACCAACAGGGGGCCCCTTCCTACGAGCAGTACTTC
>TRBD2|TRBJ2-7|-|TRBV29-1
CSVGGAGLSYEQYF
TGCAGCGTTGGGGGAGCGGGACTTTCCTACGAGCAGTACTTC
>-|TRBJ1-1|-|TRBV6-5
CASSYGEGWTEAFF
TGTGCCAGCAGTTACGGGGAAGGTTGGACTGAAGCTTTCTTT
>-|TRBJ1-5|-|TRBV4-2
CASSQARQGNQPQHF
TGTGCCAGCAGCCAAGCCCGACAGGGCAATCAGCCCCAGCATTTT
>-|TRBJ2-1|-|TRBV15
CATSRGLEAYNEQFF
TGTGCCACCAGCAGAGGACTAGAAGCCTACAATGAGCAGTTCTTC